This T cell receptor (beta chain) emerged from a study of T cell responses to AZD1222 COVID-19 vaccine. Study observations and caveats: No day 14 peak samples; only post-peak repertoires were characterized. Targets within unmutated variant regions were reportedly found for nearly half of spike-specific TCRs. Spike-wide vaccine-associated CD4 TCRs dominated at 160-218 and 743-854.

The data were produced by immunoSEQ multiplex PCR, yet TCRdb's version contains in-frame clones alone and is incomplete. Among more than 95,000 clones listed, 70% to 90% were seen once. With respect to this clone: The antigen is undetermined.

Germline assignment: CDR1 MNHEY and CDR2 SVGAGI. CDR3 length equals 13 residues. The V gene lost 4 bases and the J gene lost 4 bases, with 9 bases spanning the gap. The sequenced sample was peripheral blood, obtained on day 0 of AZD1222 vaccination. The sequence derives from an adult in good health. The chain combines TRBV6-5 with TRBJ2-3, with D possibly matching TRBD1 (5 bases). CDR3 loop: CASSSRGPDTQYF. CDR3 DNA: TGTGCCAGCAGTTCAAGGGGTCCAGATACGCAGTATTTT.